Listed below are T cell receptor beta chains from one sample, sequenced in a study of early T cells in non-severe SARS-CoV-2 infection. TCRdb processed the 5' RACE reads anew with MiXCR; each CDR3 protein has one entry. The sample contains about 44,000 distinct CDR3 sequences, roughly 23% of which appear only once. Sequencing used whole blood, obtained at baseline. The receptors stem from an adult who was a healthcare worker with PCR-confirmed SARS-CoV-2 infection or an uninfected control (not recorded which). Each CDR3 is given with its conserved first and last residue. The order of the fields is clone size, V gene, D gene, J gene, CDR3 protein, CDR3 DNA. A D gene is named only where the DNA matches it firmly. The listing skips clone size in some rows; elsewhere it reads once, few, many or a size class.

clone_size: few; v_call: TRBV7-9; d_call: TRBD1; j_call: TRBJ2-7; cdr3_aa: CASSPPSRDRAEQYF; cdr3_nt: TGTGCCAGCAGCCCACCTTCTCGGGACAGGGCCGAGCAGTACTTC
clone_size: .; v_call: TRBV12-3/TRBV12-4; d_call: .; j_call: TRBJ1-1; cdr3_aa: CASSLDSSEAFF; cdr3_nt: TGTGCCAGCAGTTTAGATAGCAGCGAAGCTTTCTTT
clone_size: .; v_call: TRBV7-2; d_call: .; j_call: TRBJ2-4; cdr3_aa: CASSPSGLIQYF; cdr3_nt: TGTGCCAGCAGCCCAAGCGGGCTTATTCAGTACTTC
clone_size: .; v_call: TRBV7-8; d_call: .; j_call: TRBJ2-7; cdr3_aa: CASSLVTVTYEQYF; cdr3_nt: TGTGCCAGCAGCTTAGTAACGGTCACCTACGAGCAGTACTTC
clone_size: .; v_call: TRBV12-3/TRBV12-4; d_call: .; j_call: TRBJ2-4; cdr3_aa: CASSWVFGRAKNIQYF; cdr3_nt: TGTGCCAGCAGTTGGGTTTTCGGCAGAGCCAAAAACATTCAGTACTTC
clone_size: .; v_call: TRBV10-3; d_call: .; j_call: TRBJ2-7; cdr3_aa: CAISVQGSSYEQYF; cdr3_nt: TGTGCCATCAGTGTCCAAGGTAGCTCCTACGAGCAGTACTTC
clone_size: medium-sized; v_call: TRBV15; d_call: .; j_call: TRBJ2-3; cdr3_aa: CATSMWLALTDTQYF; cdr3_nt: TGTGCCACCAGCATGTGGCTAGCGCTCACAGATACGCAGTATTTT
clone_size: many; v_call: TRBV6-1; d_call: .; j_call: TRBJ1-2; cdr3_aa: CASSEASGGPGDGYTF; cdr3_nt: TGTGCCAGCAGTGAAGCGTCGGGAGGTCCCGGGGATGGCTACACCTTC
clone_size: .; v_call: TRBV5-1; d_call: .; j_call: TRBJ2-5; cdr3_aa: CASSWPRAPLETQYF; cdr3_nt: TGCGCCAGCAGCTGGCCCCGGGCCCCCTTGGAGACCCAGTACTTC
clone_size: .; v_call: TRBV29-1; d_call: .; j_call: TRBJ2-3; cdr3_aa: CSVEGTSRGSDTQYF; cdr3_nt: TGCAGCGTTGAGGGAACTAGTCGAGGGTCAGATACGCAGTATTTT
clone_size: .; v_call: TRBV7-2; d_call: TRBD1; j_call: TRBJ1-2; cdr3_aa: CASSLGDRPYGYTF; cdr3_nt: TGTGCCAGCAGCTTAGGGGACAGGCCCTATGGCTACACCTTC
clone_size: .; v_call: TRBV7-6; d_call: .; j_call: TRBJ1-5; cdr3_aa: CASSQGIDQPQHF; cdr3_nt: TGTGCCAGCAGCCAAGGGATTGATCAGCCCCAGCATTTT
clone_size: few; v_call: TRBV9; d_call: .; j_call: TRBJ2-3; cdr3_aa: CASSGTGTDTQYF; cdr3_nt: TGTGCCAGCAGCGGGACGGGCACAGATACGCAGTATTTT
clone_size: many; v_call: TRBV9; d_call: .; j_call: TRBJ1-6; cdr3_aa: CASSVVEDSPLHF; cdr3_nt: TGTGCCAGCAGCGTAGTGGAGGATTCACCCCTCCACTTT
clone_size: few; v_call: TRBV3-1; d_call: .; j_call: TRBJ2-3; cdr3_aa: CASSQVWRPSTDTQYF; cdr3_nt: TGTGCCAGCAGCCAAGTATGGCGGCCCAGCACAGATACGCAGTATTTT
clone_size: few; v_call: TRBV3-1; d_call: .; j_call: TRBJ2-7; cdr3_aa: CASSQAALEQYF; cdr3_nt: TGTGCCAGCAGCCAGGCCGCCCTGGAACAGTACTTC
clone_size: .; v_call: TRBV7-2; d_call: .; j_call: TRBJ2-3; cdr3_aa: CASSLVAGVITDTQYF; cdr3_nt: TGTGCCAGCAGCTTGGTGGCAGGGGTTATCACAGATACGCAGTATTTT
clone_size: many; v_call: TRBV2; d_call: .; j_call: TRBJ1-6; cdr3_aa: CASRAPRDGERNSPLHF; cdr3_nt: TGTGCCAGCAGGGCGCCACGGGACGGAGAACGGAATTCACCCCTCCACTTT
clone_size: .; v_call: TRBV20-1; d_call: TRBD1; j_call: TRBJ1-6; cdr3_aa: CSAQTGRNSPLHF; cdr3_nt: TGCAGTGCCCAGACAGGGCGCAATTCACCCCTCCACTTT
clone_size: few; v_call: TRBV18; d_call: TRBD2; j_call: TRBJ2-3; cdr3_aa: CASSLEASGGAEDTQYF; cdr3_nt: TGTGCCAGCTCCCTGGAGGCCAGCGGGGGGGCGGAAGATACGCAGTATTTT
clone_size: few; v_call: TRBV7-9; d_call: .; j_call: TRBJ2-5; cdr3_aa: CASTRDRRETQYF; cdr3_nt: TGTGCCAGCACCAGAGACAGGAGAGAGACCCAGTACTTC
clone_size: few; v_call: TRBV4-3; d_call: TRBD1; j_call: TRBJ1-4; cdr3_aa: CASSQGTGQKNEKLFF; cdr3_nt: TGCGCCAGCAGCCAGGGGACGGGACAGAAAAATGAAAAACTGTTTTTT
clone_size: .; v_call: TRBV7-6; d_call: .; j_call: TRBJ2-3; cdr3_aa: CASSFTSLGDTQYF; cdr3_nt: TGTGCCAGCAGCTTTACTAGCTTGGGAGATACGCAGTATTTT
clone_size: few; v_call: TRBV7-9; d_call: TRBD1; j_call: TRBJ2-7; cdr3_aa: CASSPRQGRDEQYF; cdr3_nt: TGTGCCAGCAGCCCCCGACAGGGCCGGGACGAGCAGTACTTC
clone_size: few; v_call: TRBV11-2; d_call: TRBD1; j_call: TRBJ2-7; cdr3_aa: CASSLPGTGIFTYEQYF; cdr3_nt: TGTGCCAGCAGCTTGCCCGGGACAGGGATATTCACCTACGAGCAGTACTTC
clone_size: few; v_call: TRBV19; d_call: .; j_call: TRBJ1-4; cdr3_aa: CASSKWPGIGEKLFF; cdr3_nt: TGTGCCAGTAGTAAATGGCCAGGGATTGGTGAAAAACTGTTTTTT
clone_size: .; v_call: TRBV10-3; d_call: TRBD1; j_call: TRBJ1-2; cdr3_aa: CAISESWTGVYGYTF; cdr3_nt: TGTGCCATCAGTGAGTCCTGGACAGGGGTATATGGCTACACCTTC
clone_size: few; v_call: TRBV6-1; d_call: .; j_call: TRBJ1-6; cdr3_aa: CASSGRPDSPLHF; cdr3_nt: TGTGCCAGCAGTGGGAGGCCTGATTCACCCCTCCACTTT
clone_size: .; v_call: TRBV29-1; d_call: TRBD1; j_call: TRBJ2-7; cdr3_aa: CSVGTGAYEQYF; cdr3_nt: TGCAGCGTTGGGACAGGGGCCTACGAGCAGTACTTC
clone_size: once; v_call: TRBV20-1; d_call: TRBD2; j_call: TRBJ2-7; cdr3_aa: CSAKKREATYEQYF; cdr3_nt: TGCAGTGCGAAAAAGCGGGAGGCAACGTACGAGCAGTACTTC
clone_size: .; v_call: TRBV29-1; d_call: TRBD1; j_call: TRBJ2-5; cdr3_aa: CSAGTGPERRETQYF; cdr3_nt: TGCAGCGCCGGGACAGGGCCTGAACGCCGCGAGACCCAGTACTTC
clone_size: few; v_call: TRBV7-8; d_call: .; j_call: TRBJ2-7; cdr3_aa: CASSPYRVPGNYEQYF; cdr3_nt: TGTGCCAGCAGCCCCTACAGGGTACCAGGCAACTACGAGCAGTACTTC
clone_size: .; v_call: TRBV20-1; d_call: .; j_call: TRBJ2-7; cdr3_aa: CSARGPSGDLYEQYF; cdr3_nt: TGCAGTGCTAGAGGACCCTCCGGGGACCTCTACGAGCAGTACTTC
clone_size: .; v_call: TRBV11-1; d_call: TRBD2; j_call: TRBJ2-1; cdr3_aa: CASSLRGGSYNEQFF; cdr3_nt: TGTGCCAGCAGCTTACGCGGGGGCTCCTACAATGAGCAGTTCTTC
clone_size: .; v_call: TRBV11-2; d_call: .; j_call: TRBJ2-1; cdr3_aa: CASSLEGHEQFF; cdr3_nt: TGTGCCAGCAGCTTAGAGGGGCATGAGCAGTTCTTC
clone_size: few; v_call: TRBV11-2; d_call: TRBD2; j_call: TRBJ2-3; cdr3_aa: CASSLGLAGGIDTQYF; cdr3_nt: TGTGCCAGCAGCTTAGGACTAGCGGGGGGGATAGATACGCAGTATTTT
clone_size: few; v_call: TRBV30; d_call: TRBD1; j_call: TRBJ1-4; cdr3_aa: CAWSPWQGATNEKLFF; cdr3_nt: TGTGCCTGGAGTCCGTGGCAGGGGGCAACTAATGAAAAACTGTTTTTT
clone_size: .; v_call: TRBV5-1; d_call: .; j_call: TRBJ2-2; cdr3_aa: CASSLGQGNTGELFF; cdr3_nt: TGCGCCAGCAGCTTGGGCCAGGGGAACACCGGGGAGCTGTTTTTT
clone_size: few; v_call: TRBV7-9; d_call: .; j_call: TRBJ2-2; cdr3_aa: CASSLARTGELFF; cdr3_nt: TGTGCCAGCAGCTTAGCAAGGACCGGGGAGCTGTTTTTT
clone_size: .; v_call: TRBV6-2/TRBV6-3; d_call: TRBD2; j_call: TRBJ2-7; cdr3_aa: CASSYSTGGYSYEQYF; cdr3_nt: TGTGCCAGCAGTTACTCGACGGGGGGGTACTCCTACGAGCAGTACTTC
clone_size: few; v_call: TRBV10-1; d_call: TRBD1; j_call: TRBJ2-7; cdr3_aa: CASSESGTGGEQYF; cdr3_nt: TGCGCCAGCAGTGAGTCGGGGACAGGGGGGGAGCAGTACTTC
clone_size: .; v_call: TRBV21-1; d_call: .; j_call: TRBJ2-3; cdr3_aa: CASSTRGQPCTDTQYF; cdr3_nt: TGTGCCAGCAGCACCCGGGGACAGCCCTGCACAGATACGCAGTATTTT
clone_size: few; v_call: TRBV5-6; d_call: .; j_call: TRBJ2-1; cdr3_aa: CASSWTLRLSYNEQFF; cdr3_nt: TGTGCCAGCAGCTGGACCCTGAGGTTATCCTACAATGAGCAGTTCTTC
clone_size: .; v_call: TRBV13; d_call: .; j_call: TRBJ2-3; cdr3_aa: CASSEGTDTQYF; cdr3_nt: TGTGCCAGCAGCGAGGGCACAGATACGCAGTATTTT
clone_size: few; v_call: TRBV7-2; d_call: .; j_call: TRBJ2-1; cdr3_aa: CASSLDRGKLDEQFF; cdr3_nt: TGTGCCAGCAGCTTAGATAGAGGGAAGCTGGATGAGCAGTTCTTC
clone_size: .; v_call: TRBV10-2; d_call: .; j_call: TRBJ2-5; cdr3_aa: CASAAFRGETQYF; cdr3_nt: TGCGCCAGCGCGGCGTTCAGGGGAGAGACCCAGTACTTC
clone_size: few; v_call: TRBV11-2; d_call: .; j_call: TRBJ1-2; cdr3_aa: CASSFRGGYTF; cdr3_nt: TGTGCCAGCAGCTTCAGGGGAGGCTACACCTTC
clone_size: .; v_call: TRBV10-2; d_call: .; j_call: TRBJ2-3; cdr3_aa: CASSEGPGFVADTQYF; cdr3_nt: TGCGCCAGCAGCGAGGGTCCGGGGTTTGTCGCAGATACGCAGTATTTT
clone_size: .; v_call: TRBV11-1; d_call: TRBD1; j_call: TRBJ1-1; cdr3_aa: CASSAGQDNTEAFF; cdr3_nt: TGTGCCAGCAGCGCGGGACAGGACAACACTGAAGCTTTCTTT
clone_size: few; v_call: TRBV6-1; d_call: TRBD2; j_call: TRBJ2-3; cdr3_aa: CASAKRLAGGQGTDTQYF; cdr3_nt: TGTGCCAGCGCTAAGAGGCTAGCGGGGGGGCAAGGCACAGATACGCAGTATTTT
clone_size: few; v_call: TRBV12-3/TRBV12-4; d_call: .; j_call: TRBJ2-6; cdr3_aa: CASSLKTPGANVLTF; cdr3_nt: TGTGCCAGCAGTTTAAAGACCCCTGGGGCCAACGTCCTGACTTTC
clone_size: few; v_call: TRBV7-9; d_call: .; j_call: TRBJ1-2; cdr3_aa: CASSLGSRDYGYTF; cdr3_nt: TGTGCCAGCAGCTTAGGGAGCAGGGACTATGGCTACACCTTC
clone_size: few; v_call: TRBV5-1; d_call: TRBD1; j_call: TRBJ1-2; cdr3_aa: CASSLQGDYGYTF; cdr3_nt: TGCGCCAGCAGCTTACAGGGGGACTATGGCTACACCTTC
clone_size: once; v_call: TRBV6-6; d_call: .; j_call: TRBJ2-7; cdr3_aa: CASSGARGRYEQYF; cdr3_nt: TGTGCCAGCTCCGGGGCGAGGGGAAGGTACGAGCAGTACTTC
clone_size: few; v_call: TRBV20-1; d_call: .; j_call: TRBJ2-3; cdr3_aa: CSARDLNTDTQYF; cdr3_nt: TGCAGTGCTAGAGATCTGAACACAGATACGCAGTATTTT
clone_size: .; v_call: TRBV15; d_call: .; j_call: TRBJ2-6; cdr3_aa: CATSRKASGANVLTF; cdr3_nt: TGTGCCACCAGCAGAAAGGCTTCGGGGGCCAACGTCCTGACTTTC
clone_size: few; v_call: TRBV7-8; d_call: .; j_call: TRBJ1-2; cdr3_aa: CASSLETPLMTALYGYTF; cdr3_nt: TGTGCCAGCAGCTTAGAGACCCCTCTCATGACAGCCCTTTATGGCTACACCTTC
clone_size: many; v_call: TRBV24-1; d_call: .; j_call: TRBJ2-6; cdr3_aa: CATGRQGASGANVLTF; cdr3_nt: TGTGCCACCGGACGTCAGGGAGCCTCTGGGGCCAACGTCCTGACTTTC